A single sample gave rise to the 28 T cell receptor beta chains below, sequenced in a study of Ad26.COV2.S vaccination and SARS-CoV-2 variants. TCRdb's copy holds only in-frame clones and misses some; the assay was immunoSEQ multiplex PCR. The table records roughly 350,000 clones, roughly nine tenths of them present only once. Treatment denoted: around 19 received Ad26.COV2.S at low or high dose, single or two shots; a few received placebo; per-sample allocation not given. Collection of samples fell on day 63 after the first vaccine or placebo injection. The starting material was peripheral blood, obtained in a trial of Ad26.COV2.S vaccine versus placebo. These receptors were obtained from a person between 18 and 65 years old who received the Ad26.COV2.S COVID-19 vaccine or a placebo.

This sequence joins TRBV6-5 and TRBJ2-7; 10 nucleotides line up with TRBD2. Germline-derived CDR1 and CDR2 are MNHEY and SVGAGI. The CDR3 runs to 12 residues. V shed 6 bases, J shed 12 bases, and the junction held 8 bases outside the gene matches. The CDR3 here is CASRSRTSGTYF. The CDR3 DNA sequence: TGTGCCAGCAGGTCTCGGACTAGCGGAACGTACTTC.

The chain recombines TRBV14 with TRBJ2-3; D unresolved. Between the trimmed V and J ends, which lost 3 bases and 1 base, there was a span of 8 bases. Germline V lookup: CDR1 SGHDN, CDR2 FVKESK. The length of the CDR3 is 14 residues. The CDR3 bases are TGTGCCAGCAGCCAGACCCCTGGCACAGATACGCAGTATTTT. Amino acids: CASSQTPGTDTQYF. Based on the CDR3 plus reference TRBV14 and TRBJ2-3, the full variable domain is EAGVTQFPSHSVIEKGQTVTLRCDPISGHDNLYWYRRVMGKEIKFLLHFVKESKQDESGMPNNRFLAERTGGTYSTLKVQPAELEDSGVYFCASSQTPGTDTQYFGPGTRLTVL.

The rearrangement uses TRBV18 and TRBJ1-1; 9 positions agree with TRBD1. Per the germline V gene, CDR1 is KGHSH and CDR2 is LQKENI. Trimming cost V 4 bases and J 1 base; bases outside gene matches: 4. The CDR3 loop spans 15 amino acids. The CDR3 sequence is CASSLGQGTNTEAFF. CDR3 nucleotide sequence: TGTGCCAGCTCACTCGGACAGGGGACGAACACTGAAGCTTTCTTT.

This chain uses TRBV11-2 with TRBJ2-7; 11 positions match TRBD1. The CDR3 is 15 residues long. The germline V gene has CDR1 SGHAT and CDR2 FQNNGV. V lost 6 bases and J lost 4; bases outside the gene matches: 8. CDR3 residues: CASRSSGQGVYEQYF. The CDR3, as DNA: TGTGCCAGCAGGTCGTCGGGACAGGGGGTTTACGAGCAGTACTTC.

J is TRBJ2-3 and V is TRBV11-2; unclear D gene. This CDR3 is 15 amino acids long. CDR1 is SGHAT, CDR2 FQNNGV, per germline. The ends were cut back, 5 bases at V and 5 bases at J, with 17 bases in the middle. This CDR3 is CASSNRRVLGDTQYF. CDR3 bases: TGTGCCAGCAGCAACCGCCGGGTCCTCGGAGATACGCAGTATTTT.

This sequence joins TRBV4-1 and TRBJ2-1, with TRBD2 matching 9 bases. The CDR3 is 19 amino acids. The germline V gene has CDR1 MGHRA and CDR2 YSYEKL. Losses at the gene ends were 1 base for V and 6 bases for J; bases not matched to a gene: 16. The CDR3: CASSQAETSGKRRLNEQFF. The CDR3 DNA sequence: TGCGCCAGCAGCCAAGCTGAGACTAGCGGAAAGAGACGACTCAATGAGCAGTTCTTC.

This chain uses TRBV9 with TRBJ2-1; 10 bases match TRBD1. The CDR3 contains 15 residues. Germline V gives CDR1 SGDLS, CDR2 YYNGEE. The trim removed 3 bases at V and 5 bases at J, leaving 5 bases unmatched. The CDR3 DNA reads as TGTGCCAGCAGCGAAGGACAGGGGGTTCACAATGAGCAGTTCTTC. Amino acid sequence: CASSEGQGVHNEQFF.

The chain couples TRBV29-1 to TRBJ2-3, with TRBD2 matching over 7 bases. The trim removed 4 bases at V and 1 base at J, leaving 5 bases unmatched. The CDR3 spans 14 residues. Germline assignment: CDR1 SQVTM and CDR2 ANQGSEA. The CDR3 protein is CSVAPSGGTDTQYF. The CDR3 DNA follows: TGCAGCGTTGCTCCCAGCGGGGGCACAGATACGCAGTATTTT.

This sequence joins TRBV5-1 and TRBJ1-1; TRBD1 aligns across 12 bases. The CDR3 totals 17 residues. Germline CDR1 SGHRS, CDR2 YFSETQ. V shed 4 bases, J shed 6 bases, and the junction held 13 bases outside the gene matches. The CDR3 DNA reads as TGCGCCAGCAGCACCGTGAGGGGACAGGGGGCTGTCTCTGAAGCTTTCTTT. This translates into CASSTVRGQGAVSEAFF. The full variable domain, rest sourced from reference TRBV5-1 and TRBJ1-1, is KAGVTQTPRYLIKTRGQQVTLSCSPISGHRSVSWYQQTPGQGLQFLFEYFSETQRNKGNFPGRFSGRQFSNSRSEMNVSTLELGDSALYLCASSTVRGQGAVSEAFFGQGTRLTVV.

This rearrangement joins TRBV7-8 to TRBJ1-1; TRBD1 agrees at 7 bases. After removal of 5 bases from V and 1 base from J, the junction contained 7 bases not matched to a gene. CDR1 and CDR2 (germline): SGHVS, FQNEAQ. The CDR3 totals 15 residues. The CDR3 spells CASSPSRDRNTEAFF. Here the CDR3 DNA reads TGTGCCAGCAGCCCAAGCCGGGACAGGAACACTGAAGCTTTCTTT.

V usage is TRBV2 and J usage is TRBJ1-5; maybe TRBD1 (6 bases). The CDR3 sequence is 15 residues long. Germline V CDR1 and CDR2: SNHLY, FYNNEI. Trimming left V 6 bases short and J 9 bases short, with 21 bases between. The CDR3 coding sequence is TGTGCCAGCAGCTTCCTTACGGGGGCCACTGGGCCCCAGCATTTT. Translation gives CASSFLTGATGPQHF.

The gene calls are TRBV5-6 and TRBJ1-2, with D possibly matching TRBD1 (5 bases). Germline assignment: CDR1 SGHDT and CDR2 YYEEEE. This CDR3 comprises 15 residues. Trimming shortened V by 0 bases and J by 2 bases, and 11 bases separated the two germline ends. Here the CDR3 DNA reads TGTGCCAGCAGCTTGGACGGGGGTCGGAACTATGGCTACACCTTC. This translates into CASSLDGGRNYGYTF.

This clone was seen once. The chain employs TRBV10-3 and TRBJ2-3; tentative D call: TRBD2 (6 bases). This CDR3 is 16 amino acids long. Germline V gives CDR1 ENHRY, CDR2 SYGVKD. V was trimmed by 3 bases and J by 0 bases, leaving 13 bases between them. CDR3: CAISDPGSSSTDTQYF. As DNA, the CDR3 is TGTGCCATCAGTGACCCCGGGAGTTCTAGCACAGATACGCAGTATTTT.

This sequence joins TRBV5-1 and TRBJ1-1; D is perhaps TRBD1 (5 bases). Deletions cut 5 bases from V and 1 base from J, with 15 bases between. The germline V gene has CDR1 SGHRS and CDR2 YFSETQ. The CDR3 sequence is 15 residues long. This CDR3 is CASSRDGTANTEAFF. The CDR3, as DNA: TGCGCCAGCAGTCGTGACGGGACTGCGAACACTGAAGCTTTCTTT.

The V and J genes are TRBV18 and TRBJ2-1, with a tentative D call TRBD2 (6 bases). The germline CDR1 and CDR2 sequences are KGHSH and LQKENI. This CDR3 spans 15 amino acids. The V gene lost 6 bases and the J gene lost 4 bases, with 16 bases spanning the gap. The CDR3 region has the DNA TGTGCCAGCTCCCCAGTGGGGACTTATTACAATGAGCAGTTCTTC. The encoded protein is CASSPVGTYYNEQFF.

J is TRBJ2-5 and V is TRBV27; 10 positions match TRBD2. CDR3 length: 18 amino acids. CDR1 MNHEY and CDR2 SMNVEV come from the germline V gene (reference sequence). Germline trimming cut 5 bases from V and 4 bases from J; bases unmatched to any gene: 16. The CDR3 here is CASSLERPAGGLRETQYF. CDR3 nucleotides: TGTGCCAGCAGTCTTGAACGCCCAGCGGGAGGGCTACGAGAGACCCAGTACTTC.

A note on this clone: Mismatch with germline at one junction end may stem from a read error. This chain joins TRBV6-5 and TRBJ2-3, with a tentative D call TRBD2 (5 bases). The CDR3 sequence is 13 residues long. Looked up from germline, CDR1 is MNHEY and CDR2 is SVGAGI. The chain's CDR3 is CASSPADWLGVHF. CDR3 sequence (DNA): TGTGCCAGCAGCCCCGCGGACTGGCTAGGAGTGCATTTT.

The chain has TRBV28 and TRBJ1-5; D remains ambiguous. Germline assignment: CDR1 MDHEN and CDR2 SYDVKM. Trimming shortened V by 7 bases and J by 4 bases, and 14 bases separated the two germline ends. The CDR3 consists of 14 residues. The CDR3 sequence: CASTQLGQNQPQHF. CDR3 sequence (DNA): TGTGCCAGCACCCAATTAGGTCAGAATCAGCCCCAGCATTTT.

V and J are TRBV25-1 and TRBJ2-1, with 7 nucleotides matching TRBD1. CDR3 length: 15 residues. The germline gives CDR1 MGHDK, CDR2 SYGVNS. Trimming at V came to 3 bases and at J to 10 bases, leaving 12 bases not matched to a gene. The chain's CDR3 is CASSERGQRIGEQFF. The CDR3 DNA reads as TGTGCCAGCAGTGAGAGGGGGCAACGCATCGGGGAGCAGTTCTTC.

The V call is TRBV4-3, the J call TRBJ2-7; 8 nucleotides agree with TRBD2. CDR3 length equals 15 residues. CDR1 and CDR2 from the germline V gene are LGHNA and YSLEER. V lost 4 bases and J lost 3; bases outside the gene matches: 8. As DNA, the CDR3 is TGCGCCAGCAGCCCAGGGGCAGCGGGAGTCTACGAGCAGTACTTC. Translated, it gives CASSPGAAGVYEQYF.

A single count supports this clone. The V and J genes are TRBV7-8 and TRBJ2-2, with a possible D match to TRBD1 (6 bases). Trimming took 5 bases from V and 4 from J, leaving 14 bases between them. The CDR3 consists of 15 residues. CDR1 and CDR2 (germline): SGHVS, FQNEAQ. The CDR3 DNA sequence: TGTGCCAGCAGCCGAGGCAGGGGAAGCACCGGGGAGCTGTTTTTT. This gives the protein CASSRGRGSTGELFF.

V and J are TRBV13 and TRBJ2-1; TRBD2 aligns across 12 bases. The CDR3 is 14 residues long. Germline CDR1 and CDR2: PRHDT and FYEKMQ (reference sequence). V lost 5 bases to trimming and J lost 8 bases; unmatched junction nucleotides: 4. The CDR3 loop is CASSLAGGSDEQFF. CDR3 nucleotide sequence: TGTGCCAGCAGCCTAGCGGGAGGGTCGGATGAGCAGTTCTTC.

This chain links TRBV6-5 with TRBJ2-7, with D tentatively TRBD1 (5 bases). Germline V gene data show CDR1 as MNHEY and CDR2 as SVGAGI. The CDR3 has 13 amino acids. V lost 9 bases and J lost 7, with 19 bases in between. Written as DNA, the CDR3 is TGTGCCAGTCACGTCCAGGGTGATCTGGAGCAGTACTTC. Translated: CASHVQGDLEQYF.

The chain employs TRBV18 and TRBJ1-4; unclear D gene. Germline V CDR1 and CDR2: KGHSH, LQKENI. V lost 1 base and J 0 bases, leaving 6 bases between the germline ends. The CDR3 has 15 amino acids. CDR3 nucleotides: TGTGCCAGCTCACCACGGTCCGCAACTAATGAAAAACTGTTTTTT. Amino acid sequence: CASSPRSATNEKLFF.

The chain employs TRBV11-3 and TRBJ2-5, with no clear D. The germline V and J ends were trimmed by 2 bases and 5 bases, with 9 bases remaining between them. From germline, CDR1 is SGHNT and CDR2 YENEEA. CDR3 length: 13 residues. CDR3 amino acids: CASSLRVGETQYF. The CDR3 bases are TGTGCCAGCAGCTTAAGGGTCGGGGAGACCCAGTACTTC.

This rearrangement joins TRBV7-2 to TRBJ1-5; 7 positions agree with TRBD1. The CDR3 length is 14 residues. Germline values: CDR1 SGHTA, CDR2 FQGNSA. V trimming: 5 bases; J trimming: 7 bases; junction bases outside the gene matches: 8. CDR3 nucleotides: TGTGCCAGCAGCCTCAACAGGGGAGAACAGCCCCAGCATTTT. The encoded protein is CASSLNRGEQPQHF.

CDR3 sequence reads: CASSDSRKDTQYF. CDR3 in DNA: TGTGCCAGCAGTGACTCTAGGAAGGATACGCAGTATTTT. This chain joins TRBV6-4 and TRBJ2-3; unclear D gene. CDR3 length equals 13 residues. V lost 0 bases to trimming and J lost 6 bases, with 7 bases between them. Germline V gene lookup returns CDR1 MRHNA and CDR2 SNTAGT.

The V call is TRBV7-9, the J call TRBJ1-2; 8 bases align to TRBD1. Trimming removed 4 bases from V and 3 bases from J; junction bases left unmatched: 10. The CDR3 has 16 amino acids. Germline loops: CDR1 SEHNR, CDR2 FQNEAQ (reference sequence). The CDR3: CASSYPQGASYYGYTF. The CDR3 DNA reads as TGTGCCAGCAGCTATCCTCAGGGGGCGAGCTACTATGGCTACACCTTC.